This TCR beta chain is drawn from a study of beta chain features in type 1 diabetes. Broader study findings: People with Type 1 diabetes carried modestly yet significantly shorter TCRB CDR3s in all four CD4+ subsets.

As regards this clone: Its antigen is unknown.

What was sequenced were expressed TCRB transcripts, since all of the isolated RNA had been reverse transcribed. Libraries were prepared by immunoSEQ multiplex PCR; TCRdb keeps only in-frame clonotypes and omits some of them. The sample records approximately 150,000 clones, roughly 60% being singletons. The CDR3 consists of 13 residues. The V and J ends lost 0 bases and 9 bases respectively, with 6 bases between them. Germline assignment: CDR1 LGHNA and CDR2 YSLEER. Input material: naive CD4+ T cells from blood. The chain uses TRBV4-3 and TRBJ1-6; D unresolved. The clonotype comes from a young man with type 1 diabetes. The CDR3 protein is CASSQDRLSPLHF. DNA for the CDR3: TGCGCCAGCAGCCAAGATAGGCTTTCACCCCTCCACTTT.